This T cell receptor (beta chain) appears in the sequencing data of a study of blood T cell repertoires in COVID-19 (dated by TCRdb to about 2020). With regard to the full study: Collaborator samples came from the United States, Italy and Spain and covered acute and convalescent phases of COVID-19. The prospective study material was composed of cDNA or gDNA derived from T cells, B-cell-depleted T cells, or PBMCs. Subjects who had been exposed to COVID-19, were actively infected with it, or had recovered from it provided the deeply sampled blood TCRbeta repertoires that made up the dataset. The repertoires were released in a freely available public database meant as a resource for research on the immune response to SARS-CoV-2. Samples came from the ongoing ImmuneRACE study (first 160 participants) plus 1,254 subjects from 6 global collaborators. A de-identified subject ID, COVID-19 status, age in years and sex were almost always included in the sample metadata. Where HLA class I and class II types were available, the types were taken from metadata supplied by the sample provider, not from assay-based typing.

TCRbeta CDR3 regions were amplified from genomic DNA by means of the immunoSEQ Assay, a bias-controlled multiplex PCR. As for how the authors treated the data: The number of nucleated cells in each sample was estimated by amplification of reference gene primers within the assay. To quantify the absolute abundance of each unique TCRbeta CDR3 rearrangement, sequence reads were collapsed and filtered. Productive Simpson clonality was computed per sample as the square root of Simpson's diversity index over productive rearrangements. Imported from immuneACCESS, the table was reduced by TCRdb to in-frame sequences with V and J called. These copies leave out some clones; in studies compared against another copy, an unresolved V gene accounts for under half, and the cause of the remainder is not known. V, J and clone size derive from that table, while D and trimming were established from the DNA sequence. The sample data list hundreds of thousands of clones, and about nine tenths of these were observed just once. The ten biggest clones cover approximately 12% of the sample.

The germline V gene (reference sequence) supplies CDR1 LNHDA and CDR2 SQIVND. V has 6 bases trimmed and J has 6 bases trimmed; junction bases matching no gene number 15. There are 17 amino acids in the CDR3, from cysteine to phenylalanine inclusive. Of the read, only the CDR3 DNA is kept; its 51 bases are in frame from base 1. In Seattle, one collaborating source enrolled patients while the infection was active and tracked those patients longitudinally over the course of disease. Collaborating institutions collected whole blood in K2EDTA tubes following their own protocols. For TCRbeta analysis, collaborators shipped samples as frozen whole blood, isolated PBMCs, or DNA extracted from either of those sample types. Comments on this clone: Its antigen has not been determined. Per-base quality was not reported, and no clone a single base away is much larger than it.

The study at large found these results: The amount of clinical and demographic metadata varied by source and participant and was provided uncurated.

The chain joins TRBV19 to TRBJ1-3; TRBD1 fits 9 bases in the junction. This TCR was recovered from a woman between 45 and 60 years old with COVID-19, enrolled during active disease. Material for sequencing was peripheral blood. The DNA sequence is as follows: TGTGCCAGTAGATCAATCCGGGACAGGGATCTATCAAACACCATATATTTT. Its protein reads: CASRSIRDRDLSNTIYF.